These 2 T cell receptor beta chains came from one sample sequenced in a study of CD8 T cells in Susac syndrome. RNA totalling roughly 0.5 to 1 ug underwent reverse transcription with random hexamers. From the immunoSEQ multiplex PCR reads, TCRdb called clonotypes with MiXCR, one entry per CDR3 protein. Here the sample spans roughly 250,000 distinct CDR3 sequences, 95% to 97% being singletons. Material for sequencing was CD4+ T cells from PBMCs. The receptors derive from a human donor with Susac syndrome.

The chain has TRBV27 and TRBJ1-3; 9 bases are shared with TRBD1. Germline trimming cut 7 bases from V and 11 bases from J; bases unmatched to any gene: 12. Per the germline V gene, CDR1 is MNHEY and CDR2 is SMNVEV (reference sequence). The CDR3 loop spans 14 amino acids. In DNA form, the CDR3 reads TGTGCCAGCAAAGTCGGGACAGGGCCCACCCCCATATATTTT. Translating it yields CASKVGTGPTPIYF.

This sequence joins TRBV4-1 and TRBJ2-2; D gene ambiguous. The germline V gene has CDR1 MGHRA and CDR2 YSYEKL. The V end was cut by 1 base, the J end by 1 base, with 7 bases between. The CDR3 has 15 amino acids. This chain's CDR3 is CASSQAELNTGELFF. The CDR3 DNA sequence: TGCGCCAGCAGCCAAGCGGAGTTGAACACCGGGGAGCTGTTTTTT.